A selection of T cell receptor beta chains follows, all from one sample in a study of cytomegalovirus exposure and HLA in healthy donors. Profiling relied on immunoSEQ multiplex PCR, and the TCRdb table lists in-frame clones only, not all of them. The table has about 180,000 clones, 70% to 80% seen once. What was sequenced was PBMCs. These receptors originate from a woman aged 25-40 years in good health and CMV-seropositive. CDR3s include the opening cysteine and the closing phenylalanine or tryptophan. A D gene is named only where the DNA matches it firmly. Rows give clone size only sometimes, using once, few, many, or a class for an expanded clone.

CDR3aa,CDR3nt,abundance,len,j_gene,v_gene,d_gene
CASSMTGGGNTIYF,TGTGCCAGTAGTATGACAGGGGGTGGAAACACCATATATTTT,-,14,TRBJ1-3,TRBV19,TRBD1
CASSPGSAQETQYF,TGTGCCAGCAGCCCAGGGTCGGCACAAGAGACCCAGTACTTC,-,14,TRBJ2-5,TRBV7-2,-
CASSRFGTQETQYF,TGTGCCAGCAGCCGATTTGGGACTCAAGAGACCCAGTACTTC,-,14,TRBJ2-5,TRBV27,-
CASSLGGDAGELFF,TGCGCCAGCAGCTTGGGGGGGGACGCCGGGGAGCTGTTTTTT,-,14,TRBJ2-2,TRBV5-1,-
CASSVGQGPRSGNEKLFF,TGTGCCAGCAGCGTAGGACAGGGCCCCCGCAGCGGAAATGAAAAACTGTTTTTT,few,18,TRBJ1-4,TRBV9,TRBD1
CASSSRTSGSVDEQFF,TGTGCCAGCAGCTCGCGGACTAGCGGGAGTGTAGATGAGCAGTTCTTC,-,16,TRBJ2-1,TRBV7-2,TRBD2
CASSSRGGSSETQYF,TGTGCCAGCAGCTCGAGGGGCGGGAGTAGTGAGACCCAGTACTTC,-,15,TRBJ2-5,TRBV11-1,TRBD2
CASSLGTGSNQPQHF,TGTGCCAGCAGCCTCGGGACAGGGAGCAATCAGCCCCAGCATTTT,-,15,TRBJ1-5,TRBV28,TRBD1
CASSVAGGPYEQYF,TGTGCCAGCAGCGTAGCGGGAGGGCCCTACGAGCAGTACTTC,few,14,TRBJ2-7,TRBV9,TRBD2
CASSLVATQETQYF,TGTGCCAGCAGCTTGGTTGCTACGCAAGAGACCCAGTACTTC,-,14,TRBJ2-5,TRBV5-8,-
CASQEEQSKTYEQYF,TGTGCCAGCCAAGAGGAACAATCTAAAACCTACGAGCAGTACTTC,few,15,TRBJ2-7,TRBV27,-
CASSLSSGAPDTQYF,TGTGCCAGCAGTTTATCGTCTGGGGCTCCAGATACGCAGTATTTT,-,15,TRBJ2-3,TRBV27,-
CASSSAGGAAYEQYF,TGTGCCAGCAGCTCAGCGGGAGGGGCGGCTTACGAGCAGTACTTC,-,15,TRBJ2-7,TRBV11-3,TRBD2
CASSPAGEGRYF,TGTGCCAGCAGCCCCGCTGGTGAGGGAAGATACTTC,-,12,TRBJ2-7,TRBV7-9,-
CASRGVTGTADTQYF,TGTGCCAGCAGGGGGGTTACAGGGACCGCAGATACGCAGTATTTT,-,15,TRBJ2-3,TRBV6-1,-
CASSIGQGGEAFF,TGTGCCAGCAGCATAGGGCAGGGGGGTGAAGCTTTCTTT,-,13,TRBJ1-1,TRBV11-2,TRBD1
CASSLEGAVQPQHF,TGTGCCAGCAGCTTAGAGGGGGCAGTTCAGCCCCAGCATTTT,-,14,TRBJ1-5,TRBV7-8,TRBD1
CASSVETGSSYEQYF,TGTGCCAGCAGTGTTGAGACAGGGAGCTCCTACGAGCAGTACTTC,-,15,TRBJ2-7,TRBV2,TRBD1
CASSPTDEAYEQYF,TGTGCCAGCTCCCCCACCGACGAGGCCTACGAGCAGTACTTC,-,14,TRBJ2-7,TRBV18,-
CASSYPGGGVDEQYF,TGTGCCAGCAGTTACCCAGGTGGAGGGGTAGACGAGCAGTACTTC,-,15,TRBJ2-7,TRBV6-6,-
CASSQNQGTYTF,TGTGCCAGCAGTCAAAACCAGGGGACCTACACCTTC,few,12,TRBJ1-2,TRBV2,-
CASSPRQGPRWAFF,TGTGCCAGCAGCCCTAGACAGGGCCCGAGGTGGGCTTTCTTT,-,14,TRBJ1-1,TRBV7-2,TRBD1
CASSSHEQYF,TGTGCCAGCAGTTCTCACGAGCAGTACTTC,-,10,TRBJ2-7,TRBV27,-
CASSLGQGQGWDYGYTF,TGTGCCAGCAGCTTGGGGCAAGGACAGGGTTGGGACTATGGCTACACCTTC,once,17,TRBJ1-2,TRBV5-4,TRBD1
CASSHLTGLDTDTQYF,TGTGCCAGCAGCCATTTGACAGGGCTGGACACAGATACGCAGTATTTT,-,16,TRBJ2-3,TRBV14,TRBD1
CSVSGGAAGSYEQYF,TGCAGCGTATCGGGGGGGGCGGCGGGCTCCTACGAGCAGTACTTC,-,15,TRBJ2-7,TRBV29-1,TRBD2
CASSAGLAGGTDTQYF,TGTGCCAGCAGCGCGGGACTAGCGGGAGGTACAGATACGCAGTATTTT,few,16,TRBJ2-3,TRBV6-6,TRBD2
CASSRLAGSSYNEQFF,TGTGCCAGCAGCCGACTAGCGGGATCATCCTACAATGAGCAGTTCTTC,-,16,TRBJ2-1,TRBV14,TRBD2
CASRDSSNQPQHF,TGTGCCAGCAGGGACAGCAGCAATCAGCCCCAGCATTTT,-,13,TRBJ1-5,TRBV28,-